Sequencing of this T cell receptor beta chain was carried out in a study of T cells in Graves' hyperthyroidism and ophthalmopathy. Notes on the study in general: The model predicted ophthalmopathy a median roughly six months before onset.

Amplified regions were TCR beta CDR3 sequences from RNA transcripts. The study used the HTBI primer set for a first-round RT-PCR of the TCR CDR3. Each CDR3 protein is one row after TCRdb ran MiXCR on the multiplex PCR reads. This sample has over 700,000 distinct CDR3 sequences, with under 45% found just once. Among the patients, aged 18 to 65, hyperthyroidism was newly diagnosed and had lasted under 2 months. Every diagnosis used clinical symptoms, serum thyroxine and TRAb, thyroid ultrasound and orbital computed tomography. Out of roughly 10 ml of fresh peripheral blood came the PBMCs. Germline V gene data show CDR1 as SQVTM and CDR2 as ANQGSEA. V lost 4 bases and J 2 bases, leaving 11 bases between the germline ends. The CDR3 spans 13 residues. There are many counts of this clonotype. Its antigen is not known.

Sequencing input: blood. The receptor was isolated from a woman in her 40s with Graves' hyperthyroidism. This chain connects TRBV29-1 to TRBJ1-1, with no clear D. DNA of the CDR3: TGCAGCGTTGTAGTTTGGGATAACACTGAAGCTTTCTTT. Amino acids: CSVVVWDNTEAFF.